The clone carrying this T cell receptor beta chain occurred a few times. The method was immunoSEQ multiplex PCR; TCRdb's version includes in-frame clones alone and lacks a portion of them. The sample has around 300,000 clones; around 92% are singletons. This entry comes from a study of blood T cell repertoires in COVID-19. Across the whole study: Sites across the United States, Italy and Spain contributed samples from acute and convalescent COVID-19. The cDNA or gDNA used as material had been derived from T cells, B-cell-depleted T cells, or PBMCs.

The CDR3 runs to 14 residues. The V end lost 11 bases, the J end lost 0 bases, and 16 bases lay between the germline ends. Per the germline V gene, CDR1 is MNHEY and CDR2 is SVGAGI. V and J are TRBV6-5 and TRBJ1-1; TRBD1 is a possible D gene (6 bases). Sequencing was carried out using PBMCs or T cells enriched from blood (not recorded which). This clonotype was obtained from a woman aged 25 to 45 who had recovered from COVID-19. This chain's CDR3 is CAVTRGGLNTEAFF. The CDR3 DNA is TGTGCCGTAACCCGGGGGGGCCTGAACACTGAAGCTTTCTTT.